These T cell receptor beta chains were read from a single sample in a study of shared clonotypes between healthy human individuals. TCRdb's table, derived via immunoSEQ multiplex PCR, lists solely in-frame clones and lacks some. In the table there are roughly 2.1 million clones, approximately 94% of which are singletons. Sequenced input: naive CD8+ T cells from PBMCs. The receptors shown here come from a man between 18 and 29 years old in good health. Some clones in this sample may be carry-over from other donors' samples. Each CDR3 is given with its conserved first and last residue. The order of the fields is V gene, clone size, J gene, D gene, CDR3 DNA, CDR3 protein. A D gene is named only where the DNA matches it firmly. Only part of the rows carry a size: once, few, many, or a class if the clone is expanded.

TRBV2	.	TRBJ2-7	TRBD2	TGTGCCAGCGCCCCACTAGCGGCGGCCTACGAGCAGTACTTC	CASAPLAAAYEQYF
TRBV6-6	.	TRBJ2-7	TRBD2	TGTGCCAGCAGTTTCCTACTAGCGGGAGAGGGCGAGCAGTACTTC	CASSFLLAGEGEQYF
TRBV27	.	TRBJ1-2	.	TGTGCCAGCAGCCCTCAAGTATTCGCTAACTATGGCTACACCTTC	CASSPQVFANYGYTF
TRBV7-8	.	TRBJ2-7	TRBD2	TGTGCCAGCAGAAGGACTAGCGGAACACTTACATCCTACGAGCAGTACTTC	CASRRTSGTLTSYEQYF
TRBV28	.	TRBJ2-7	TRBD2	TGTGCCAGCAGCCAGCTCACTAGCGGGACCCCCTACGAGCAGTACTTC	CASSQLTSGTPYEQYF
TRBV27	.	TRBJ2-1	.	TGTGCCAGCAGTTTACCCGGGGGCTATGAGCAGTTCTTC	CASSLPGGYEQFF
TRBV28	.	TRBJ1-5	.	TGTGCCAGCAGTTTAATGGGGAATCAGCCCCAGCATTTT	CASSLMGNQPQHF
TRBV5-1	.	TRBJ2-1	TRBD2	TGCGCCAGCACCCTGGGGACTAGCCGGTCTCTTAGGCCTAACAATGAGCAGTTCTTC	CASTLGTSRSLRPNNEQFF
TRBV7-9	.	TRBJ2-3	.	TGTGCCAGCAGTGTAGGAGATACTAGCACAGATACGCAGTATTTT	CASSVGDTSTDTQYF
TRBV7-9	.	TRBJ2-7	.	TGTGCCAGCAGCTCCTCATCGACTAGTCCCCACGAGCAGTACTTC	CASSSSSTSPHEQYF
TRBV27	.	TRBJ2-1	TRBD2	TGTGCCAGCAAGATAGCGGGAGGCGGATCCTACAATGAGCAGTTCTTC	CASKIAGGGSYNEQFF
TRBV27	.	TRBJ2-7	.	TGTGCCAGCAGTTCCTTTGGCAGTTCCTACGAGCAGTACTTC	CASSSFGSSYEQYF
TRBV4-1	.	TRBJ1-5	.	TGCGCCAGCAGCCAAGAGGTGGGGACTTTCAATCAGCCCCAGCATTTT	CASSQEVGTFNQPQHF
TRBV30	.	TRBJ1-6	.	TGTGCCTGGAGTGTAAGGGGGGGTAATTCACCCCTCCACTTT	CAWSVRGGNSPLHF
TRBV6-6	.	TRBJ2-1	TRBD1	TGTGCCAGCAGCCTTGGACAGGGGTCCTACAATGAGCAGTTCTTC	CASSLGQGSYNEQFF
TRBV6-5	.	TRBJ1-5	.	TGTGCCAGCAGTACGGACAGACATAACAATCAGCCCCAGCATTTT	CASSTDRHNNQPQHF
TRBV19	few	TRBJ1-1	.	TGTGCCAGTAGTATAGGGGGGGCCAACACTGAAGCTTTCTTT	CASSIGGANTEAFF
TRBV5-1	once	TRBJ2-1	TRBD1	TGCGCCAGCAGGGAGACCGGGACAGGCAATGAGCAGTTCTTC	CASRETGTGNEQFF
TRBV27	.	TRBJ2-1	.	TGTGCCAGCAGTTTGGGCCTAGTCAATGAGCAGTTCTTC	CASSLGLVNEQFF
TRBV7-3	.	TRBJ2-7	.	TGTGCCAGCAGCTTAGTCTGGGGAGACGCCCATTCCAGGTGGTACGAGCAGTACTTC	CASSLVWGDAHSRWYEQYF
TRBV18	.	TRBJ2-3	.	TGTGCCAGCTCACCTCAGGAGCTAGAGGATAGCACAGATACGCAGTATTTT	CASSPQELEDSTDTQYF
TRBV27	.	TRBJ2-2	.	TGTGCCAGCAGTCCCAACACAGGGACCGGGGAGCTGTTTTTT	CASSPNTGTGELFF
TRBV7-9	.	TRBJ2-3	.	TGTGCCAGCAGCTTAGTAGGCAGTACCACAGATACGCAGTATTTT	CASSLVGSTTDTQYF
TRBV6-6	few	TRBJ1-4	.	TGTGCCAGCAGTTACCACGCCCGGGAAAAACTGTTTTTT	CASSYHAREKLFF
TRBV5-6	.	TRBJ2-3	TRBD2	TGTGCCAGCAGCTTCGGGACTAGCGGGCCCTACACAGATACGCAGTATTTT	CASSFGTSGPYTDTQYF
TRBV28	.	TRBJ1-2	TRBD1	TGTGCCAGCAGTCCGCCGGACAGGGGGCTTGATGGCTACACCTTC	CASSPPDRGLDGYTF
TRBV6-5	.	TRBJ2-7	TRBD2	TGTGCCAGCAGTTTACTAGCGGGAAGCTACGAGCAGTACTTC	CASSLLAGSYEQYF
TRBV5-1	.	TRBJ1-2	TRBD1	TGCGCCAGCAGGGCCGGGGGGACAGGAGGATATGGCTACACCTTC	CASRAGGTGGYGYTF
TRBV27	.	TRBJ2-7	.	TGTGCCAGCAGTTTATACGGCCCCTCCTACGAGCAGTACTTC	CASSLYGPSYEQYF
TRBV4-1	once	TRBJ2-1	.	TGCGCCAGCTCGCCCCTTATTTCCGTGAGCGGTAGAACCGGGGGTGAGCAGTTCTTC	CASSPLISVSGRTGGEQFF